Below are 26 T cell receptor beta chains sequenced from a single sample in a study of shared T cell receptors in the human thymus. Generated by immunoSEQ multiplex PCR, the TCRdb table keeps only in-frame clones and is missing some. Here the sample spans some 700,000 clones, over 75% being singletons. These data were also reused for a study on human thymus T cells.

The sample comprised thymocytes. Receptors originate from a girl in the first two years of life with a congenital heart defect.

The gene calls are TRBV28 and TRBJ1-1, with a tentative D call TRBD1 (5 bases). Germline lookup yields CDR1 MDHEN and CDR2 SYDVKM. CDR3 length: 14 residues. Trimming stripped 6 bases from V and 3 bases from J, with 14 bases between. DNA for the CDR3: TGTGCCAGCAGCCGGAATCCAGGGCACACTGAAGCTTTCTTT. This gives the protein CASSRNPGHTEAFF. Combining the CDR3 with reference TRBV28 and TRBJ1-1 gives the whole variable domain DVKVTQSSRYLVKRTGEKVFLECVQDMDHENMFWYRQDPGLGLRLIYFSYDVKMKEKGDIPEGYSVSREKKERFSLILESASTNQTSMYLCASSRNPGHTEAFFGQGTRLTVV.

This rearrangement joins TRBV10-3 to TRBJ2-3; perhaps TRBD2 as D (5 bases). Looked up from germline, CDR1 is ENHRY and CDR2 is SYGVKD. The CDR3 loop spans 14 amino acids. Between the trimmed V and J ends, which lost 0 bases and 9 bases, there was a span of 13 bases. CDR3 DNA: TGTGCCATCAGTGAGTCGGTGGTTCGGGAAACGCAGTATTTT. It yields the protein CAISESVVRETQYF.

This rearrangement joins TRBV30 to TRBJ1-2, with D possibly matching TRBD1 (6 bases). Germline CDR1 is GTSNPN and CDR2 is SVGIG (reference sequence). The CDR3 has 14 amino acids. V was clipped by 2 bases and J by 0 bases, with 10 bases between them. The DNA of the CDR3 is TGTGCCTGGAGTCCGGACAGTACTAACTATGGCTACACCTTC. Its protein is CAWSPDSTNYGYTF.

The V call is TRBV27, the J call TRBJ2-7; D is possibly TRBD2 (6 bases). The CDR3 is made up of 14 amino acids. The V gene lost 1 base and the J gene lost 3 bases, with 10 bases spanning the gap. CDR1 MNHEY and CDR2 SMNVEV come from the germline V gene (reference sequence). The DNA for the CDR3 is TGTGCCAGCAGTTTATTGAGGGAGGACTACGAGCAGTACTTC. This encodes CASSLLREDYEQYF.

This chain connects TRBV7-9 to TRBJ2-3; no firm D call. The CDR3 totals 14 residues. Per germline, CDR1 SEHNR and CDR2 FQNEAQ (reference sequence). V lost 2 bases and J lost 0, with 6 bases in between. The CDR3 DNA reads TGTGCCAGCAGCTTAACTACAAGCACAGATACGCAGTATTTT. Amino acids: CASSLTTSTDTQYF.

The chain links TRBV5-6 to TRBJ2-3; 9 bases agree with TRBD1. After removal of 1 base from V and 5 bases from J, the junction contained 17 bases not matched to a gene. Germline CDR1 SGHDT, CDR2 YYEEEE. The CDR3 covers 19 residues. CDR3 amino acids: CASSLRSGTGNAREDTQYF. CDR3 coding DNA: TGTGCCAGCAGCTTGCGCTCCGGGACAGGGAATGCTCGAGAAGATACGCAGTATTTT.

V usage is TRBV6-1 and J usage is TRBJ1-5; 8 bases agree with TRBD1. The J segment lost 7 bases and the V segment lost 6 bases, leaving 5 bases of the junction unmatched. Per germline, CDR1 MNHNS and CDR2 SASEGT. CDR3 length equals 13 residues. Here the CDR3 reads CASRDRGGQPQHF. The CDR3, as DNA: TGTGCCAGCAGAGACAGGGGTGGCCAGCCCCAGCATTTT.

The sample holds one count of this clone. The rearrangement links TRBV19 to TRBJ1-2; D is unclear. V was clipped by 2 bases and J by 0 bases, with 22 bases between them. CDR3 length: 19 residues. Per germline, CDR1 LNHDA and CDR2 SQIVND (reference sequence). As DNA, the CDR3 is TGTGCCAGTAGTATACGGTCCCCACTCTTAGCGAAAGCTAACTATGGCTACACCTTC. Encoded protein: CASSIRSPLLAKANYGYTF.

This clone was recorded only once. The CDR3 DNA is TGTGCCAGCAGAATAGCGGGGGGTTCCTACGAGCAGTACTTC. This sequence encodes CASRIAGGSYEQYF. V and J are TRBV27 and TRBJ2-7, with 10 bases that match TRBD2. CDR3 length: 14 amino acids. Germline CDR1 is MNHEY and CDR2 is SMNVEV (reference sequence). With V trimmed by 6 bases and J by 1 base, 3 bases remained unmatched.

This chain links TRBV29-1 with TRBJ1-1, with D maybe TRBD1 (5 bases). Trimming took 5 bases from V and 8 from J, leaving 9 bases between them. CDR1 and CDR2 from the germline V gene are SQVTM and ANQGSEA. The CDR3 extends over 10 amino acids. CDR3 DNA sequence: TGCAGCGTTACGACAGAAGAAGCTTTCTTT. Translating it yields CSVTTEEAFF.

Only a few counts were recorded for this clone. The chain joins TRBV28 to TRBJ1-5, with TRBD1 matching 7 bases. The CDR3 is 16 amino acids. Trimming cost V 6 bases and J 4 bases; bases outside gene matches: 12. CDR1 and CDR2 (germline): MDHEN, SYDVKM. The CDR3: CASRHTTGRQNQPQHF. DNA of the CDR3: TGTGCCAGCAGACACACGACAGGGCGACAAAATCAGCCCCAGCATTTT.

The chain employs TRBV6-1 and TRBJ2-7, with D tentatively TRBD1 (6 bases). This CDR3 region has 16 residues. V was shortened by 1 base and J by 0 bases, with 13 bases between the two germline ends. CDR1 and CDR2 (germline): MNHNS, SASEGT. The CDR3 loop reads CASSEVRDNSSYEQYF. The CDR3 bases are TGTGCCAGCAGTGAAGTTAGGGACAATAGCTCCTACGAGCAGTACTTC.

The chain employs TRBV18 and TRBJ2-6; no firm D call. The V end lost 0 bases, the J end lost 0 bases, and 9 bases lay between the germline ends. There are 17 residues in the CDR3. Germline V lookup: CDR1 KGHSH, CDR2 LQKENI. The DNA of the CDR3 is TGTGCCAGCTCACCACCGGGCCGCTTCTCTGGGGCCAACGTCCTGACTTTC. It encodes CASSPPGRFSGANVLTF.

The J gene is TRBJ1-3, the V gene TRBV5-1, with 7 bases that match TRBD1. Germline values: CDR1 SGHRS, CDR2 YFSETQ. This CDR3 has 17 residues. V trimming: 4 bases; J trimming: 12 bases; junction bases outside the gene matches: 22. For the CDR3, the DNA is TGCGCCAGCAGCCTGACTCCCCTGGGGACAGACGTAGGACACATATATTTT. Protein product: CASSLTPLGTDVGHIYF.

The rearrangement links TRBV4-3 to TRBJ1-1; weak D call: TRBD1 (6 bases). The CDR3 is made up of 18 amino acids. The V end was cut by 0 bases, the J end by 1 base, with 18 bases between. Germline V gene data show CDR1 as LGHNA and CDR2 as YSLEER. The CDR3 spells CASSQDPGAREQNTEAFF. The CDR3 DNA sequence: TGCGCCAGCAGCCAAGATCCAGGGGCGCGAGAACAGAACACTGAAGCTTTCTTT.

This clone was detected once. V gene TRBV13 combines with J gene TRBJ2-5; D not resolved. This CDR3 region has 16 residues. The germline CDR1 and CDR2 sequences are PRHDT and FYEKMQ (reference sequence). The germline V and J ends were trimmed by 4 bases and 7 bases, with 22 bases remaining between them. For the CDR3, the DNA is TGTGCCAGCAGCTATGACCTTCTCGTCCGCGGTGGGACCCAGTACTTC. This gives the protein CASSYDLLVRGGTQYF.

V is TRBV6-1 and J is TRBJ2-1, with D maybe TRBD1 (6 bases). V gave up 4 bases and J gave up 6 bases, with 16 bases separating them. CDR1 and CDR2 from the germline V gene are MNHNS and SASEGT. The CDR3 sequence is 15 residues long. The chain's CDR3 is CASSVYPGVSNEQFF. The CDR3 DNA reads TGTGCCAGCAGTGTTTATCCAGGGGTGAGCAATGAGCAGTTCTTC.

The CDR3 loop is CAISDRGQPQHF. CDR3 DNA: TGTGCCATCAGTGACAGGGGCCAGCCCCAGCATTTT. This chain links TRBV10-3 with TRBJ1-5, with D tentatively TRBD1 (6 bases). Trimming took 3 bases from V and 7 from J, leaving 7 bases between them. The CDR3 has 12 amino acids. Looked up from germline, CDR1 is ENHRY and CDR2 is SYGVKD.

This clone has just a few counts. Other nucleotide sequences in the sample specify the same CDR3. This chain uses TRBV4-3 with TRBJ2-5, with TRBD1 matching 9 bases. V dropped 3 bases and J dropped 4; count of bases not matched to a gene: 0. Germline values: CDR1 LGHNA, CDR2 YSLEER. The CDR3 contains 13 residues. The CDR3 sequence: CASSQDRGETQYF. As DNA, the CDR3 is TGCGCCAGCAGCCAGGACAGGGGAGAGACCCAGTACTTC.

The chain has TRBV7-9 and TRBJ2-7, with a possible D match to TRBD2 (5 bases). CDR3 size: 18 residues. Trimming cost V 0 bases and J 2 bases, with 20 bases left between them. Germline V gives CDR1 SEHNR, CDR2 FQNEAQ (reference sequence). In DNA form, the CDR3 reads TGTGCCAGCAGCTTAGCGACCTGGAGGTCCGGGGTCGCCTACGAGCAGTACTTC. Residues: CASSLATWRSGVAYEQYF.

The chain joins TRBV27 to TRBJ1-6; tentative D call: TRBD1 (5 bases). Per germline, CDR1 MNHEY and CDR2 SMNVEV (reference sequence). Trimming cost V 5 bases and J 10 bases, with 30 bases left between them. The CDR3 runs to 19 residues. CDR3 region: CASSLQGKDILEGSSPLHF. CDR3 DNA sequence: TGTGCCAGCAGTCTCCAGGGAAAGGATATATTAGAAGGGTCCTCACCCCTCCACTTT.

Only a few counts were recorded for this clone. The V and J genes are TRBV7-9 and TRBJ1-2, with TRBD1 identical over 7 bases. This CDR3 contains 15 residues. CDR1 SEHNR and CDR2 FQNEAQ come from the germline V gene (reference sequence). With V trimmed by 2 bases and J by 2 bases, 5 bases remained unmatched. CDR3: CASSLIPGQNYGYTF. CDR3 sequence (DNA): TGTGCCAGCAGCTTAATCCCGGGACAGAACTATGGCTACACCTTC.

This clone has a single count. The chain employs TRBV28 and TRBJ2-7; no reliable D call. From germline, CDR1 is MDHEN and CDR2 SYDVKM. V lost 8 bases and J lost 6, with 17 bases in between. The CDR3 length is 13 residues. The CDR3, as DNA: TGTGCCAGCTCCCCCTCTAGAATTCCCGAGCAGTACTTC. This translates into CASSPSRIPEQYF.

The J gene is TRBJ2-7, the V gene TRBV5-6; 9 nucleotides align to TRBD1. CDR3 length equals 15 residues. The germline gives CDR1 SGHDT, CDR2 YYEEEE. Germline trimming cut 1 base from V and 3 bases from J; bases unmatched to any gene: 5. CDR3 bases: TGTGCCAGCAGCTTGCTCCGACAGGGGGTCTACGAGCAGTACTTC. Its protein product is CASSLLRQGVYEQYF.

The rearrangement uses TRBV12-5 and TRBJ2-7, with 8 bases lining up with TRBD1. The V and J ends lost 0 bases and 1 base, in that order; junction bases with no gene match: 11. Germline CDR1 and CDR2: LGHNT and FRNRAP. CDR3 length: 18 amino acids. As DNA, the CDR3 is TGTGCTAGTGGTTTGGTAAAGGGCGACAGGGGCAATTCCTACGAGCAGTACTTC. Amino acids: CASGLVKGDRGNSYEQYF.

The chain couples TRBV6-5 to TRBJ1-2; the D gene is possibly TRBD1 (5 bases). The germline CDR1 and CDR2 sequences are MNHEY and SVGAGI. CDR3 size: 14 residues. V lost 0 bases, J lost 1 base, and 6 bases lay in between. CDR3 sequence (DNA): TGTGCCAGCAGTTACTCGGGACTTAACTATGGCTACACCTTC. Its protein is CASSYSGLNYGYTF.